Below, 8 T cell receptor beta chains from the same sample are listed, as sequenced in a study of cytomegalovirus exposure and HLA in healthy donors. The PCR ran on 60 Vbeta and 13 Jbeta primers. The table came from immunoSEQ multiplex PCR; TCRdb's copy has only in-frame clones and leaves some out. The table has about 160,000 clones, about 75% seen once; the top ten hold about 0.93%. Source material: PBMCs. The receptors originated from a woman in her fifties or sixties in good health and CMV-seropositive.

This chain joins TRBV7-8 and TRBJ2-2; 7 bases are shared with TRBD1. V shed 4 bases and J 4 bases; nucleotides not matched to a gene: 3. Germline assignment: CDR1 SGHVS and CDR2 FQNEAQ. This CDR3 comprises 14 residues. This chain's CDR3 is CASSWDSRTGELFF. The CDR3 DNA is TGTGCCAGCAGCTGGGACAGCCGCACCGGGGAGCTGTTTTTT.

In its sample, this clone was seen once. The V and J genes are TRBV6-1 and TRBJ2-1, with D perhaps TRBD2 (6 bases). The germline V gene has CDR1 MNHNS and CDR2 SASEGT. With 4 bases removed from V and 0 bases from J, the gap between germline ends came to 10 bases. The CDR3 contains 15 residues. This chain's CDR3 is CASSGGLSSYNEQFF. For the CDR3, the DNA is TGTGCCAGCAGTGGGGGACTGAGCTCCTACAATGAGCAGTTCTTC.

V usage is TRBV28 and J usage is TRBJ2-7; 9 bases are a match to TRBD1. V lost 6 bases and J lost 1; bases outside the gene matches: 7. The CDR3 covers 15 residues. Germline V gene data show CDR1 as MDHEN and CDR2 as SYDVKM. CDR3 sequence reads: CASRGIGTGSYEQYF. The CDR3 coding sequence is TGTGCCAGCAGGGGTATTGGGACAGGGTCCTACGAGCAGTACTTC. The complete variable domain, with remaining parts taken from reference TRBV28 and TRBJ2-7, reads DVKVTQSSRYLVKRTGEKVFLECVQDMDHENMFWYRQDPGLGLRLIYFSYDVKMKEKGDIPEGYSVSREKKERFSLILESASTNQTSMYLCASRGIGTGSYEQYFGPGTRLTVT.

CDR3 nucleotides: TGCGCCAGCAGCCAAGATCCTTTTTCTTGGCAGTATTTT. It is translated as CASSQDPFSWQYF. V is TRBV4-1 and J is TRBJ2-3; D is unclear. The CDR3 length is 13 residues. Per germline, CDR1 MGHRA and CDR2 YSYEKL. The V end was cut by 0 bases, the J end by 11 bases, with 12 bases between.

The chain employs TRBV5-1 and TRBJ2-5; 8 bases match TRBD1. With V trimmed by 2 bases and J by 4 bases, 10 bases remained unmatched. The CDR3 is 16 residues long. Germline V gene sequence: CDR1 SGHRS, CDR2 YFSETQ. The CDR3 sequence: CASSLGGQGMRETQYF. CDR3 in DNA: TGCGCCAGCAGCTTAGGCGGACAGGGAATGAGAGAGACCCAGTACTTC.

The rearrangement links TRBV18 to TRBJ2-7; D may be TRBD1 (6 bases). This CDR3 is built from 15 residues. Germline loops: CDR1 KGHSH, CDR2 LQKENI. Trimming left V 2 bases short and J 2 bases short, with 13 bases between. The CDR3 loop reads CASSPYRDTAYEQYF. The CDR3 DNA sequence: TGTGCCAGCTCACCATACCGGGACACAGCCTACGAGCAGTACTTC.

The table lists this clone with a few counts. The chain uses TRBV28 and TRBJ1-1; D is uncertain. CDR1 and CDR2 (germline): MDHEN, SYDVKM. CDR3 length: 11 residues. Trimming stripped 5 bases from V and 10 bases from J, with 11 bases between. The CDR3 nucleotides are TGTGCCAGCAGTGGCGGTTTCGTAGCTTTCTTT. Translated, it gives CASSGGFVAFF.

This clone was seen only once. One junction end does not reproduce the germline sequence, and a read error may be involved. The genes are TRBV5-6 and TRBJ2-7; 8 bases map to TRBD1. CDR3 size: 12 residues. CDR1 and CDR2 (germline): SGHDT, YYEEEE. CDR3 nucleotide sequence: TGTGCCAGCAGCTCTGGACAGGGAGGAACTCACTTC. Translating gives CASSSGQGGTHF.